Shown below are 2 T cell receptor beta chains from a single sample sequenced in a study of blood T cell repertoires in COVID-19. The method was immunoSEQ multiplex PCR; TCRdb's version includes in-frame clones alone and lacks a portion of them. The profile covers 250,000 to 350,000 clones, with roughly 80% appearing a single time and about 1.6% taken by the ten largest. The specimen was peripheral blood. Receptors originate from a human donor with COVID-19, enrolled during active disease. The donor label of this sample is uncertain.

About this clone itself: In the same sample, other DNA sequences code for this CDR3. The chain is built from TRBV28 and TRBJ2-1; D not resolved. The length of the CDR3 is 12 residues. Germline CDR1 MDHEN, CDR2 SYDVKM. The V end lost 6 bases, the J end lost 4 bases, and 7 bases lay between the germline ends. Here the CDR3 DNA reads TGTGCCAGCAGCCTTCGTTACAATGAGCAGTTCTTC. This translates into CASSLRYNEQFF.

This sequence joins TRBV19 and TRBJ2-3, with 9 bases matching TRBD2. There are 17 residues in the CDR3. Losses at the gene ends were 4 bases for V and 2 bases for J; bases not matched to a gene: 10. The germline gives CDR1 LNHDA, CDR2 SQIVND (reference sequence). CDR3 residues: CASSSGTSPILTDTQYF. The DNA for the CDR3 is TGTGCCAGTAGTAGTGGGACTAGCCCAATCCTCACAGATACGCAGTATTTT.